This T cell receptor delta chain is drawn from a study of human gamma delta and Vdelta1 T cells. Study observations and caveats: Delta One T cells were reportedly polyclonal and broadly cytotoxic against acute myeloid leukemia.

V shed 3 bases and J 0 bases; nucleotides not matched to a gene: 16. Germline-derived CDR1 and CDR2 are TSWWSYY and QGS. The CDR3 runs 19 residues. TCRdb fed the PCR reads into CATT to redo clone calling. The table lists 6,000 or so delta-chain clones, roughly 41% of them singletons. This clone was seen a handful of times. The target antigen is unknown. This sequence joins TRDV1 and TRDJ1; 7 nucleotides agree with TRDD3. This TCR was sampled from a human donor in good health. Sequences were obtained from Vdelta1 gamma-delta T cells from blood grown in culture (DOT cells). The CDR3 loop is CALGDIIRTGDSYTDKLIF. In nucleotides, the CDR3 is TGTGCTCTTGGGGACATTATACGTACTGGGGATTCGTACACCGATAAACTCATCTTT.